This T cell receptor (beta chain) is from a study of blood T cells in healthy people across ages. Study-wide findings and caveats: TCR beta diversity per million T cells fell roughly linearly with age.

In its sample, this clonotype was seen a few times. The antigen is not known. Primers used in a second PCR of roughly 7 to 12 cycles were a sample-barcoded 5' primer and a J-beta primer mix. TCRdb called the 5' RACE reads again in MiXCR, with one record for every CDR3 protein. The sample has over 500,000 distinct CDR3 sequences, about 27% seen once. This sample also belongs to another study, concerning T cells of mothers and their children. As that study records: There were over 9.5 million TCR beta CDR3 reads from each mother and approximately 2.9 million from each child. Overlap ran slightly, non-significantly higher for related than unrelated mother-child pairs.

The sequence was obtained from a boy aged 2 to 10 in good health. The sequencing input was blood.

The CDR3 coding sequence is TGTGCCAGCAGGGGTCTTTCCCGAGAGACCCAGTACTTC. It encodes CASRGLSRETQYF. This sequence joins TRBV11-2 and TRBJ2-5; no clear D. Germline V gene data show CDR1 as SGHAT and CDR2 as FQNNGV. Trimming cost V 6 bases and J 4 bases, with 12 bases left between them. The CDR3 has 13 amino acids.